The entry that follows covers one TCR beta chain sequence. As originally analysed: Researchers report that nucleated cell counts were estimated from reference gene primer amplification. Here immunoSEQ multiplex PCR was the method, and the copy in TCRdb shows in-frame clones only, minus some. The DNA was the basis for D and trimming; V, J and clone size are from that table. The table has 650,000 to 800,000 clones, about nine tenths seen once. This record comes from a study of blood T cell repertoires in COVID-19. In the study overall: Researchers got acute and convalescent COVID-19 samples from the United States, Italy and Spain. PBMCs, B-cell-depleted T cells, or T cells were the source of the cDNA or gDNA that made up the material.

The CDR3 is 15 amino acids. Trimming removed 4 bases from V and 6 bases from J; junction bases left unmatched: 8. Germline V CDR1 and CDR2: SGDLS, YYNGEE. The sequence was collected from a woman aged 18-29 years with acute or convalescent COVID-19. Sequenced input: peripheral blood. The J gene is TRBJ2-7, the V gene TRBV9; 12 positions agree with TRBD1. The CDR3 loop reads CASSTSGQGAVEQYF. CDR3 DNA: TGTGCCAGCAGCACCTCGGGACAGGGGGCGGTCGAGCAGTACTTC. Using reference TRBV9 and TRBJ2-7 for the parts outside the CDR3, the full variable domain is DSGVTQTPKHLITATGQRVTLRCSPRSGDLSVYWYQQSLDQGLQFLIQYYNGEERAKGNILERFSAQQFPDLHSELNLSSLELGDSALYFCASSTSGQGAVEQYFGPGTRLTVT.